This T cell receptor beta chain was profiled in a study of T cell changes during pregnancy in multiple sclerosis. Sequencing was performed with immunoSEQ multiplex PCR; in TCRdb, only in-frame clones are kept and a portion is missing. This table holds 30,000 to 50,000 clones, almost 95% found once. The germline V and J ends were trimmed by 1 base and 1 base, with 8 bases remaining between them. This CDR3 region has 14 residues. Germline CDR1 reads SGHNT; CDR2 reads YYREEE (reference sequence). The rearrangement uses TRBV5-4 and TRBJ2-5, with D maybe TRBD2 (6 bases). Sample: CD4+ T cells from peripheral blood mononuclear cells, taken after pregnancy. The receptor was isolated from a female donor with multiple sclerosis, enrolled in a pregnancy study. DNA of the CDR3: TGTGCCAGCAGCTTGTGGCGGGGCCAAGAGACCCAGTACTTC. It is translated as CASSLWRGQETQYF.